The clone carrying this T cell receptor beta chain was seen just once. Its cognate antigen is unknown. This CDR3 has 15 residues. Germline loops: CDR1 LGHNA, CDR2 YNFKEQ. J lost 8 bases, V lost 0 bases, and 7 bases had no gene match. The data derive from a study of T and B cells in COVID-19 patients. Study conclusions and caveats: At recovery TRB diversity and richness exceeded healthy donors, after highly clonal active COVID-19 repertoires. Patients with COVID-19 reportedly showed strongly skewed T cell receptor beta variable and joining gene usage.

Blood genomic DNA input for TRB amplification was about 240-550 ng. TRB rearrangements were amplified by multiplex PCR with BIOMED2 TRB-A/B primers. TCRdb fed the multiplex PCR reads into MiXCR, producing one record per CDR3 protein. The table has approximately 10,000 distinct CDR3 sequences, 25% to 35% seen once. V is TRBV4-2 and J is TRBJ1-2, with TRBD1 matching 9 bases. The TCR originated in a human donor who had recovered from COVID-19. The sequenced sample was blood. CDR3 sequence reads: CASSQDIGTGSGYTF. DNA for the CDR3: TGTGCCAGCAGCCAAGATATCGGGACAGGGAGCGGCTACACCTTC.